The entry that follows covers one T cell receptor (beta chain) sequence. Its target is unknown. The CD8+ and CD4+ T cells were isolated magnetically using a negative isolation approach, whereas the TEMRA cells were enriched by FACS. Random hexamers were used to reverse transcribe roughly 0.45 to 1 ug of RNA. Via MiXCR, TCRdb re-called the immunoSEQ multiplex PCR reads, giving one row per CDR3 protein. Counted here are about 140,000 distinct CDR3 sequences, 95% occurring once; the ten biggest clones make up 0.14%. The source of the sample is a study of CD8 T cells in Susac syndrome. CDR3 length: 11 residues. Germline loops: CDR1 DFQATT, CDR2 SNEGSKA (reference sequence). V dropped 4 bases and J dropped 7 bases, with 10 bases sitting between them. Study-wide points: The CD4+ T cell repertoire of patients with Susac syndrome showed no detectable clonal expansion.

Sequencing used CD4+ T cells from PBMCs. The J gene is TRBJ1-2, the V gene TRBV20-1; TRBD1 is a possible D gene (6 bases). The sequence derives from a human donor with Susac syndrome. CDR3 amino acids: CSAIRTAGYTF. The CDR3 nucleotides are TGCAGTGCTATCCGGACAGCTGGCTACACCTTC.